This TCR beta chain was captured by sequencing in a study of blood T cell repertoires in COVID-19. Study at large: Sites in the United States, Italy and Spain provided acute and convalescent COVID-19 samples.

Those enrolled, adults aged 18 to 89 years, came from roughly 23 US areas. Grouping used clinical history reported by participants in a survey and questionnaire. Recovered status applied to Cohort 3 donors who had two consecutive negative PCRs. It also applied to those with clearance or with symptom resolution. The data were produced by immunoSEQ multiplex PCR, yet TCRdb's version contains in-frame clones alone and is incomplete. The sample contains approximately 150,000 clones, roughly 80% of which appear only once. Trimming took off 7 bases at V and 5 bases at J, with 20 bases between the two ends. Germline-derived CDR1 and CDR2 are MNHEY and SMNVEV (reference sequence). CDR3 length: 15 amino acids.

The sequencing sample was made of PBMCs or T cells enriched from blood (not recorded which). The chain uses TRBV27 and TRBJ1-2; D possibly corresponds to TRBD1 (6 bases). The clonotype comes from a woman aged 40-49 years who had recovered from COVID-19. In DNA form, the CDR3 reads TGTGCCAGCAAAGAATATGGGGGGGCAGGGTATGGCTACACCTTC. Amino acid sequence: CASKEYGGAGYGYTF.